These 9 T cell receptor beta chains were sequenced from one sample in a study of blood T cell repertoires in COVID-19 (dated by TCRdb to about 2020). Library preparation employed the immunoSEQ multiplex PCR assay. TCRdb retrieved this table from immuneACCESS and kept in-frame rearrangements only. Not all clones are present; in checked studies, unresolved V genes account for under half, and no reason is known for the remainder. For this sample the table gives approximately 210,000 clones, of which approximately 84% were detected only once. The ten largest clonotypes hold 15% of the sample. The material sequenced was PBMCs or T cells enriched from blood (not recorded which). These receptors were obtained from a man aged 40-50 years who had recovered from COVID-19.

The chain carries TRBV9 and TRBJ2-1; TRBD2 agrees at 8 bases. CDR3 size: 14 residues. The J segment lost 3 bases and the V segment lost 3 bases, leaving 2 bases of the junction unmatched. Germline loops: CDR1 SGDLS, CDR2 YYNGEE. The CDR3 is CASSAGTSYNEQFF. The CDR3 coding sequence is TGTGCCAGCAGCGCGGGGACTAGCTACAATGAGCAGTTCTTC.

The chain joins TRBV9 to TRBJ1-4; a weak D match, TRBD1 (5 bases). Germline V gives CDR1 SGDLS, CDR2 YYNGEE. The CDR3 extends over 14 amino acids. V dropped 3 bases and J dropped 5 bases, with 11 bases sitting between them. The CDR3 is CASSGGGDNEKLFF. DNA of the CDR3: TGTGCCAGCAGCGGAGGCGGGGACAATGAAAAACTGTTTTTT.

The rearrangement uses TRBV15 and TRBJ1-6; D remains unclear. Germline V CDR1 and CDR2: LNHNV, YYDKDF (reference sequence). The CDR3 extends over 13 amino acids. The ends were cut back, 5 bases at V and 8 bases at J, with 10 bases in the middle. CDR3 loop: CATSPREDSPLHF. CDR3 nucleotide sequence: TGTGCCACCAGCCCACGGGAGGATTCACCCCTCCACTTT. Looking up the rest from reference TRBV15 and TRBJ1-6 gives the full variable domain: DAMVIQNPRYQVTQFGKPVTLSCSQTLNHNVMYWYQQKSSQAPKLLFHYYDKDFNNEADTPDNFQSRRPNTSFCFLDIRSPGLGDTAMYLCATSPREDSPLHFGNGTRLTVT.

This chain joins TRBV7-2 and TRBJ1-5, with D uncertain. V shed 2 bases and J shed 1 base, with 9 bases lying between them. The germline CDR1 and CDR2 sequences are SGHTA and FQGNSA. The CDR3 is 15 residues long. This CDR3 reads CASSLLVVSNQPQHF. CDR3 coding DNA: TGTGCCAGCAGCTTATTAGTGGTGAGCAATCAGCCCCAGCATTTT.

The chain has TRBV18 and TRBJ2-2, with 7 bases aligning to TRBD2. J was trimmed by 5 bases and V by 2 bases; bases with no gene match: 23. Germline V gene data show CDR1 as KGHSH and CDR2 as LQKENI. The CDR3 consists of 21 residues. The CDR3: CASSPGKFRFRTPGRTGELFF. CDR3 DNA sequence: TGTGCCAGCTCACCAGGAAAGTTTCGGTTTAGGACACCCGGGAGGACCGGGGAGCTGTTTTTT.

V and J are TRBV7-9 and TRBJ1-2; 7 positions agree with TRBD1. V shed 3 bases and J 3 bases; nucleotides not matched to a gene: 4. In germline, CDR1 is SEHNR, CDR2 FQNEAQ (reference sequence). The CDR3 extends over 14 amino acids. This chain's CDR3 is CASSFRDSYYGYTF. The CDR3 DNA follows: TGTGCCAGCAGCTTTCGGGACAGCTACTATGGCTACACCTTC.

The V gene is TRBV28, the J gene TRBJ1-1; D is perhaps TRBD1 (5 bases). Germline V CDR1 and CDR2: MDHEN, SYDVKM. The CDR3 is made up of 13 amino acids. V lost 6 bases, J lost 9 bases, and 17 bases lay in between. As DNA, the CDR3 is TGTGCCAGCAGACCGACAGAGAGACTGAAAGCTTTCTTT. Residues: CASRPTERLKAFF.

This clone was seen only once. The V call is TRBV9, the J call TRBJ2-1; TRBD2 might be the D (5 bases). V lost 2 bases and J lost 4, with 13 bases in between. CDR1 and CDR2 from the germline V gene are SGDLS and YYNGEE. The CDR3 sequence is 15 residues long. The CDR3 DNA reads as TGTGCCAGCAGCGTTTCCGGACTCCAATACAATGAGCAGTTCTTC. It encodes CASSVSGLQYNEQFF. Using reference TRBV9 and TRBJ2-1 for the parts outside the CDR3, the full variable domain is DSGVTQTPKHLITATGQRVTLRCSPRSGDLSVYWYQQSLDQGLQFLIQYYNGEERAKGNILERFSAQQFPDLHSELNLSSLELGDSALYFCASSVSGLQYNEQFFGPGTRLTVL.

This clone was seen a single time. The V call is TRBV14, the J call TRBJ2-2; perhaps TRBD2 as D (7 bases). V lost 6 bases and J lost 4, with 21 bases in between. CDR1 is SGHDN, CDR2 FVKESK, per germline. The CDR3 is made up of 17 amino acids. CDR3 loop: CASSQITAGASTGELFF. The CDR3 nucleotides are TGTGCCAGCAGTCAAATTACGGCGGGGGCGAGCACCGGGGAGCTGTTTTTT. The full variable domain, its missing parts supplied by reference TRBV14 and TRBJ2-2, is EAGVTQFPSHSVIEKGQTVTLRCDPISGHDNLYWYRRVMGKEIKFLLHFVKESKQDESGMPNNRFLAERTGGTYSTLKVQPAELEDSGVYFCASSQITAGASTGELFFGEGSRLTVL.